This T cell receptor (beta chain) was identified in a study of response to subunit inactivated influenza vaccine. Whole-study findings and limits: That few new T cells are recruited by each seasonal influenza vaccination was the authors' suggestion.

This clonotype was observed a few times. What it binds is unknown. The CDR3 length is 13 residues. Germline loops: CDR1 LNHDA, CDR2 SQIVND (reference sequence). J gave up 5 bases and V 4 bases, and 4 bases lay outside the gene matches. TCRdb analysed the RT-PCR reads with MiXCR anew, one entry per CDR3 protein. The data show more than 150,000 distinct CDR3 sequences, about 10% seen once. The specimen was CD8+ T cells sorted from PBMCs, collected 23 to 25 months after vaccination. The V gene is TRBV19, the J gene TRBJ2-5; 7 nucleotides agree with TRBD2. The TCR comes from a man aged 50-75 years who received an inactivated influenza vaccine. In DNA, the CDR3 is TGTGCCAGTAGTAGCGGGAGCGGGGAGACCCAGTACTTC. Translated, it gives CASSSGSGETQYF.